A selection of T cell receptor beta chains follows, all from one sample in a study of cytomegalovirus exposure and HLA in healthy donors. Libraries were prepared by immunoSEQ multiplex PCR; TCRdb keeps only in-frame clonotypes and omits some of them. The sample lists about 80,000 clones; 62% were seen once. The sample was PBMCs. The receptors stem from a male donor in good health and CMV-seropositive. The conserved cysteine and the conserved F or W are not part of the CDR3 here. Fields, in order: V gene, CDR3 protein.

>TRBV5-1
ASRINGRTNTGELF
>TRBV28
ASSFAAAKNIQY
>TRBV29-1
SVEHPGNSYEQY
>TRBV19
ASSARDSRQPQH
>TRBV28
ASRDDRGRANTEAF
>TRBV27
ASRTLQGLSYNEQF
>TRBV7-8
ASSTDSSYNEQF
>TRBV13
ASSDNRGALTDTQY
>TRBV30
AWSVQGGNTIY
>TRBV11-2
ASSGWTSYEQY
>TRBV27
ASSRSVEGPQH
>TRBV5-1
ASSLATGELF
>TRBV19
ASSITGKDTEAF
>TRBV30
AWSVLLAEGKLF
>TRBV30
AWSVPNRFSGNTIY
>TRBV6-5
ASSRGVRNYGYT
>TRBV18
ASSLRTSGGANTGELF
>TRBV19
ASSPRVDYTQY
>TRBV7-2
ASSLARRSTYGYT
>TRBV4-2
ASSQEPSGTYNEQF
>TRBV30
AWSVRGGGETQY
>TRBV7-2
ASSSDRTAFEKLF
>TRBV1
TSRGESAPAKNIQY
>TRBV6-5
ASSPLAGGGEQY
>TRBV18
ASSLGQANTEAF
>TRBV5-1
ASSLEGQNYGYT
>TRBV19
ASSKGSAGNTIY
>TRBV27
ASSFGQGTYGYT
>TRBV28
ASSLRGGANYGYT
>TRBV6-5
ASSYDRVTDTQY
>TRBV28
ASGGAAANVLT
>TRBV2
ASSRQGNYGYT
>TRBV15
ATSRGTGPYGYT
>TRBV9
ASSVDGDTQY
>TRBV28
ASSPSTGNYEQY
>TRBV30
AWSTPGGTGPYGYT
>TRBV28
ASSLGTGSSPLH
>TRBV10-1
ASTARQPYYNEQF
>TRBV5-4
ASSFVVGSEAF
>TRBV7-8
ASSPTGGFYGYT
>TRBV7-9
ASSDRDTRT
>TRBV19
ASSIEQANTGELF
>TRBV6-1
ASSQGPFGNTEAF
>TRBV7-9
ASSLQRLTDTQY
>TRBV9
ASSVGDLRKTGYNEQF
>TRBV10-3
AIRGGSDLRSYNEQF
>TRBV29-1
SVDPTGKGGELF
>TRBV2
ASGVRGNTEAF
>TRBV4-2
ASSHQQGARGYYEQY
>TRBV7-3
ASSLEGPGGTEAF
>TRBV4-3
ASSEQGARGDEQY
>TRBV27
ASSSIASGSNEQF
>TRBV6-6
ASREDSVNGELF
>TRBV7-2
ASSLRLELYEQY
>TRBV9
ASSWGDPETQY